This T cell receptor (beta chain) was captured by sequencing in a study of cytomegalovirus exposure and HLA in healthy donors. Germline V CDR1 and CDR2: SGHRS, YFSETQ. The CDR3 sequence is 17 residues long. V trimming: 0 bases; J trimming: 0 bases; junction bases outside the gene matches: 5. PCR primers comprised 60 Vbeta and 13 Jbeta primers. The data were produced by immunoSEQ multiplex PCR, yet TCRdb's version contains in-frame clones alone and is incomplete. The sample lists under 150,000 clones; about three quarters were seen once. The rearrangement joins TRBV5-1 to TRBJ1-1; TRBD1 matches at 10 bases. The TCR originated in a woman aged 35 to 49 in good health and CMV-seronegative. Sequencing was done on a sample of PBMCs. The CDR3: CASSLARDRGLNTEAFF. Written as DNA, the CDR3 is TGCGCCAGCAGCTTGGCCCGGGACAGGGGATTGAACACTGAAGCTTTCTTT.